The clone carrying this TCR beta chain appeared once. Its target is unknown. This entry is derived from a study of CD4 T cells in relation to SARS-CoV-2 and coronaviruses. Only in-frame clones appear in the TCRdb table, and some are missing; sequencing was by immunoSEQ multiplex PCR. The table shows around 16,000 clones, with 65% to 85% occurring only once. The CDR3 is 12 amino acids. J was trimmed by 3 bases and V by 8 bases; bases with no gene match: 4. Per the germline V gene, CDR1 is MNHEY and CDR2 is SVGAGI. Unexposed donor CD4+ T cells date from 2011-2018, before the COVID-19 pandemic. After about 10 days of culture, CD4+ T cells were isolated. Testing used SARS-CoV-2 S/N and four cold-coronavirus spikes on unexposed-donor CD4+ T cells, cells permitting.

The source material was CD4+ T cells from PBMCs, cultured in vitro. This TCR derives from a human donor in good health. The genes are TRBV6-5 and TRBJ2-7, with 7 bases aligning to TRBD2. CDR3 DNA: TGTGCCAGCGGTCCGGGGGGCTACGAGCAGTACTTC. It encodes CASGPGGYEQYF.